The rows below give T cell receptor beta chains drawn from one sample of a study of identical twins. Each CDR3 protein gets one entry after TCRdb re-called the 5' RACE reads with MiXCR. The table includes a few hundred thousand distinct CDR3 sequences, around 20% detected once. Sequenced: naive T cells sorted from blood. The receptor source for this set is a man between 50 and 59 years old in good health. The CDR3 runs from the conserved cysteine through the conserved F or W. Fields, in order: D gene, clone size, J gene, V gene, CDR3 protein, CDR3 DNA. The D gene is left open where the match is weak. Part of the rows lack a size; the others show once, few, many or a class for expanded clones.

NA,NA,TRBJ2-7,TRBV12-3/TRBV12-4,CASRPGTNPVYEQYF,TGTGCCAGCAGGCCTGGGACCAACCCGGTCTACGAGCAGTACTTC
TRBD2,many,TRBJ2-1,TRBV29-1,CSVYLAGGYYEQFF,TGCAGCGTCTATCTAGCGGGAGGGTACTATGAGCAGTTCTTC
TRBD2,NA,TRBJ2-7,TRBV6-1,CASRKLADASYEQYF,TGTGCCAGCAGGAAACTAGCGGACGCCTCCTACGAGCAGTACTTC
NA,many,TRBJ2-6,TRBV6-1,CASRFFGANVLTF,TGTGCCAGCAGGTTCTTTGGGGCCAACGTCCTGACTTTC
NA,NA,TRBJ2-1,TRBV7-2,CASSLAIASYNEQFF,TGTGCCAGCAGCTTAGCTATAGCGTCCTACAATGAGCAGTTCTTC
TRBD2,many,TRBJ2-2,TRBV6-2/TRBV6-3,CASSYSVRLAVNTGELFF,TGTGCCAGCAGTTACTCTGTCCGGCTAGCGGTGAACACCGGGGAGCTGTTTTTT
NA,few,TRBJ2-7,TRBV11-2,CASSRLRQYEQYF,TGTGCCAGCAGCCGGCTTCGCCAGTACGAGCAGTACTTC
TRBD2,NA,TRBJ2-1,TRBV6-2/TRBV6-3,CASSLPGLADANEQFF,TGTGCCAGCAGCCTTCCGGGACTAGCGGACGCCAATGAGCAGTTCTTC
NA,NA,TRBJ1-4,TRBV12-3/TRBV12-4,CALPDRTTNEKLFF,TGTGCCCTCCCCGACAGGACAACTAATGAAAAACTGTTTTTT
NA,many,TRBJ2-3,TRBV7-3,CASSLGARRTDTQYF,TGTGCCAGCAGCTTAGGGGCTCGTCGGACAGATACGCAGTATTTT
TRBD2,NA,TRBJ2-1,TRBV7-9,CASSHGTSGYNEQFF,TGTGCCAGCAGCCACGGGACTAGCGGATACAATGAGCAGTTCTTC
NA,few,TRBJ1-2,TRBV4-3,CASSQDVRDWAYGYTF,TGCGCCAGCAGCCAAGATGTCAGGGATTGGGCCTATGGCTACACCTTC
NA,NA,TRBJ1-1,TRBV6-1,CASRSRLENIEAFF,TGTGCCAGCAGATCCCGTCTGGAGAACATTGAAGCTTTCTTT
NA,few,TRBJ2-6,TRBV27,CASSRWVSNVLTF,TGTGCCAGCAGTCGGTGGGTGTCCAACGTCCTGACTTTC
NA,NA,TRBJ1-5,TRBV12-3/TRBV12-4,CASSLDHNQPQHF,TGTGCCAGCAGTTTGGACCACAATCAGCCCCAGCATTTT
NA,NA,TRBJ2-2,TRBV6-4,CASSRNPTNTGELFF,TGTGCCAGCAGTCGAAATCCCACGAACACCGGGGAGCTGTTTTTT
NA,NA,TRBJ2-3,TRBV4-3,CASSQAGQSTDTQYF,TGCGCCAGCAGCCAAGCCGGACAGAGCACAGATACGCAGTATTTT
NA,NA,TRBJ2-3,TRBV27,CASSLYGPSTDTQYF,TGTGCCAGCAGTTTATATGGACCTAGCACAGATACGCAGTATTTT
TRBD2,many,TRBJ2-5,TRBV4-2,CASSQDLAGRETQYF,TGTGCCAGCAGCCAAGATTTAGCGGGGCGGGAGACCCAGTACTTC
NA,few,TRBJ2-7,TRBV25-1,CASSESALGWEQYF,TGTGCCAGCAGTGAATCCGCATTAGGTTGGGAGCAGTACTTC
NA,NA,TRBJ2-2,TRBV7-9,CASSFTGYANTGELFF,TGTGCCAGCAGTTTTACAGGGTACGCGAACACCGGGGAGCTGTTTTTT
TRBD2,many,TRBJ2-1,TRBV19,CASRRLAANNEQFF,TGTGCCAGTAGGCGACTAGCGGCCAACAATGAGCAGTTCTTC
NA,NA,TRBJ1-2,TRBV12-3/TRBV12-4,CASSHPGSKGVYGYTF,TGTGCCAGCAGTCATCCCGGCAGCAAGGGCGTCTATGGCTACACCTTC
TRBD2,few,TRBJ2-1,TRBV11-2,CASSLLLAGINEQFF,TGTGCCAGTAGCTTACTACTAGCGGGAATTAATGAGCAGTTCTTC
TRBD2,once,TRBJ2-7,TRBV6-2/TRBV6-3,CASNIAGSYEQYF,TGTGCCAGCAATATAGCGGGGTCCTACGAGCAGTACTTC
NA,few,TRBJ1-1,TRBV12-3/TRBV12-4,CASSFDPNTEAFF,TGTGCCAGCAGTTTTGACCCGAACACTGAAGCTTTCTTT
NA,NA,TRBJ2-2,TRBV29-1,CSVARQYTGELFF,TGCAGCGTTGCTAGGCAGTACACCGGGGAGCTGTTTTTT
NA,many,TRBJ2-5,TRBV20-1,CSASSPPPAQETQYF,TGCAGTGCTAGTTCGCCTCCGCCCGCTCAAGAGACCCAGTACTTC